This section outlines one T cell receptor (beta chain) sequence together with its context. The record originates from a study of blood T cell repertoires in COVID-19. Study-wide background: Researchers got acute and convalescent COVID-19 samples from the United States, Italy and Spain.

TCRdb's copy holds only in-frame clones and misses some; the assay was immunoSEQ multiplex PCR. Of some 200,000 clones detected, around nine tenths appear once; the ten largest clones hold approximately 7.3%. This CDR3 region has 17 residues. From germline, CDR1 is MGHRA and CDR2 YSYEKL. The V segment lost 5 bases and the J segment 2 bases; nucleotides outside the gene matches: 13. The chain recombines TRBV4-1 with TRBJ2-3, with 7 positions matching TRBD2. The receptor was derived from a young man in a cohort exposed to, infected with or recovered from COVID-19 (not recorded which). Input material: PBMCs or T cells enriched from blood (not recorded which). This chain's CDR3 is CASSKRMGGGVTDTQYF. The CDR3 DNA is TGCGCCAGCAGCAAAAGAATGGGTGGGGGGGTCACAGATACGCAGTATTTT.